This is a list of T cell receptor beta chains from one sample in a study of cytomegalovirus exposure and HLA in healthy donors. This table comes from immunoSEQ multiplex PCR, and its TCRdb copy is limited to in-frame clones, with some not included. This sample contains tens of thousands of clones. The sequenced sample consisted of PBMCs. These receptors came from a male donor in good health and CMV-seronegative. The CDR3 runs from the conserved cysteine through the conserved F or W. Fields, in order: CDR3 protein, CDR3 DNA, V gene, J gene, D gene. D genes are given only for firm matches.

CASSPDNRENQPQHF,TGTGCCAGCAGTCCCGACAACAGGGAAAATCAGCCCCAGCATTTT,TRBV28,TRBJ1-5,NA
CASSTRTQNTEAFF,TGCGCCAGCAGCACCCGGACACAGAACACTGAAGCTTTCTTT,TRBV4-1,TRBJ1-1,NA
CASSQDRENQPQHF,TGCGCCAGCAGCCAAGATCGAGAAAATCAGCCCCAGCATTTT,TRBV4-1,TRBJ1-5,NA
CAWSGGNTIYF,TGTGCCTGGAGCGGGGGAAACACCATATATTTT,TRBV30,TRBJ1-3,NA
CASSLQGSYNEQFF,TGTGCCAGCAGCTTACAGGGCTCCTACAATGAGCAGTTCTTC,TRBV6-5,TRBJ2-1,NA
CASSLSAPRQGVVGELFF,TGTGCCAGCAGTTTATCCGCCCCCCGACAGGGGGTAGTCGGGGAGCTGTTTTTT,TRBV27,TRBJ2-2,TRBD1
CSVVEDEQFF,TGCAGCGTAGTAGAGGATGAGCAGTTCTTC,TRBV29-1,TRBJ2-1,NA
CASSAEGVAGELFF,TGTGCCAGCAGCGCCGAGGGGGTAGCCGGGGAGCTGTTTTTT,TRBV9,TRBJ2-2,NA
CASSQKGAGIYNEQFF,TGCGCCAGCAGCCAAAAGGGTGCGGGTATCTACAATGAGCAGTTCTTC,TRBV4-1,TRBJ2-1,NA
CAVGSGSFRELFF,TGTGCCGTCGGCAGCGGGAGTTTCCGGGAGCTGTTTTTT,TRBV30,TRBJ2-2,TRBD2
CASSPGTTSYNEQFF,TGCGCCAGCAGCCCAGGGACTACCTCCTACAATGAGCAGTTCTTC,TRBV5-1,TRBJ2-1,TRBD2
CASGASSNLGQFF,TGTGCCAGTGGAGCGTCTTCAAATTTGGGGCAGTTCTTC,TRBV19,TRBJ2-1,NA
CASSSGQGNTEAFF,TGTGCCAGCAGCAGCGGACAGGGGAACACTGAAGCTTTCTTT,TRBV7-9,TRBJ1-1,TRBD1
CASSYSGSREKLFF,TGTGCCAGCAGTTACTCCGGTTCCAGGGAAAAACTGTTTTTT,TRBV6-5,TRBJ1-4,NA
CASSPGLRAKNIQYF,TGCGCCAGCAGCCCCGGACTTCGCGCCAAAAACATTCAGTACTTC,TRBV4-1,TRBJ2-4,NA
CARVQGHWELFF,TGTGCCAGGGTACAGGGTCATTGGGAGCTGTTTTTT,TRBV6-4,TRBJ2-2,NA
CASSLGAGASGANVLTF,TGCGCCAGCAGCTTGGGAGCAGGTGCCTCTGGGGCCAACGTCCTGACTTTC,TRBV5-1,TRBJ2-6,NA
CASTVRGSRGQETQYF,TGTGCCAGCACCGTTCGGGGTTCCAGGGGCCAAGAGACCCAGTACTTC,TRBV28,TRBJ2-5,NA
CASSFSGNEQYF,TGTGCCAGCAGCTTTTCGGGAAACGAGCAGTACTTC,TRBV5-5,TRBJ2-7,NA
CASSPPGQVFEQFF,TGCGCCAGCAGCCCTCCGGGACAGGTCTTCGAGCAGTTCTTC,TRBV5-1,TRBJ2-1,TRBD1
CASSLAGGRGSDTQYF,TGTGCCAGCAGCTTGGCCGGCGGGAGGGGGTCAGATACGCAGTATTTT,TRBV5-4,TRBJ2-3,TRBD2
CASSLDRDYTDTQYF,TGTGCCAGCAGCTTGGACCGGGACTACACAGATACGCAGTATTTT,TRBV5-4,TRBJ2-3,TRBD2
CASSAGTSAYNEQFF,TGTGCCAGCAGTGCCGGGACTAGTGCCTACAATGAGCAGTTCTTC,TRBV6-5,TRBJ2-1,TRBD2
CASSPPGDSYEQYF,TGTGCCAGCTCACCACCGGGAGACTCCTACGAGCAGTACTTC,TRBV18,TRBJ2-7,NA
CSVDSANTGELFF,TGCAGCGTTGACAGCGCGAACACCGGGGAGCTGTTTTTT,TRBV29-1,TRBJ2-2,NA
CASSPSTGGEQYF,TGTGCCAGCTCACCGTCAACCGGAGGCGAGCAGTACTTC,TRBV18,TRBJ2-7,NA
CASSPNTPGQPRQETQYF,TGTGCCAGCTCCCCTAACACACCGGGACAGCCGCGACAAGAGACCCAGTACTTC,TRBV18,TRBJ2-5,TRBD1
CASSLNPSGTNEQFF,TGCGCCAGCAGCTTAAATCCTAGCGGGACGAATGAGCAGTTCTTC,TRBV5-1,TRBJ2-1,TRBD2
CASSQETGSAYEQYF,TGTGCCAGCAGCCAAGAGACAGGAAGCGCCTACGAGCAGTACTTC,TRBV4-2,TRBJ2-7,NA
CASSLAETQYF,TGTGCCAGCAGCCTGGCCGAGACCCAGTACTTC,TRBV14,TRBJ2-5,NA
CASSLGLAGAFF,TGTGCCAGCAGCTTGGGACTAGCGGGAGCTTTCTTC,TRBV5-5,TRBJ2-1,TRBD2
CASSPTSGRSSYEQYF,TGTGCCAGCTCACCGACTAGCGGGAGGAGCTCCTACGAGCAGTACTTC,TRBV18,TRBJ2-7,TRBD2
CASSGFSGSGYEQYF,TGTGCCAGCAGCGGATTTAGCGGGAGTGGTTACGAGCAGTACTTC,TRBV7-2,TRBJ2-7,TRBD2
CASSSTTSGSYNEQFF,TGTGCCAGCAGTTCCACGACTAGCGGGTCCTACAATGAGCAGTTCTTC,TRBV28,TRBJ2-1,TRBD2
CAVGGRAREQYF,TGTGCTGTGGGCGGCAGGGCGAGGGAGCAGTACTTC,TRBV7-7,TRBJ2-7,NA
CASTLGGAGYNEQFF,TGTGCCAGCACCCTAGGGGGGGCCGGGTACAATGAGCAGTTCTTC,TRBV7-9,TRBJ2-1,NA
CASQSGGTTTEAFF,TGTGCCAGCCAAAGCGGAGGGACGACCACTGAAGCTTTCTTT,TRBV19,TRBJ1-1,NA
CASSRRRGTDTQYF,TGTGCCAGCAGCCGTAGGAGGGGCACAGATACGCAGTATTTT,TRBV7-2,TRBJ2-3,NA
CASSFSGTGELFF,TGTGCCAGCAGCTTTTCAGGGACCGGGGAGCTGTTTTTT,TRBV11-2,TRBJ2-2,NA
CASSPGHLQEAQYF,TGTGCCAGCTCACCGGGACACTTACAAGAGGCCCAGTACTTC,TRBV18,TRBJ2-5,NA
CASSQLAGDPYNEQFF,TGTGCCAGCAGCCAACTAGCGGGAGATCCCTACAATGAGCAGTTCTTC,TRBV14,TRBJ2-1,TRBD2
CASSPRLAGGSYEQYF,TGTGCCAGCAGCCCGAGACTAGCGGGAGGTTCCTACGAGCAGTACTTC,TRBV9,TRBJ2-7,TRBD2
CASSIGRGTYGYTF,TGTGCCAGTAGTATAGGAAGGGGCACCTATGGCTACACCTTC,TRBV19,TRBJ1-2,NA
CASSPEGFLGTGGINEQFF,TGTGCCAGTAGCCCCGAGGGGTTCCTCGGGACAGGGGGCATCAATGAGCAGTTCTTC,TRBV19,TRBJ2-1,TRBD1
CAWTGPGDREHEQYF,TGTGCCTGGACGGGCCCCGGAGACAGAGAACACGAGCAGTACTTC,TRBV30,TRBJ2-7,NA
CASSVQNPRNIQYF,TGTGCCAGCAGCGTACAGAACCCCCGAAACATTCAGTACTTC,TRBV2,TRBJ2-4,NA
CASSYQGVDDTEAFF,TGTGCCAGCAGTTATCAGGGGGTGGATGACACTGAAGCTTTCTTT,TRBV6-5,TRBJ1-1,TRBD1
CASSSPLTGRNTGELFF,TGTGCCAGCAGCTCCCCTTTAACAGGAAGAAACACCGGGGAGCTGTTTTTT,TRBV5-4,TRBJ2-2,NA
CASSPVLRGREQYF,TGTGCCAGCAGTCCGGTTTTAAGGGGGCGCGAGCAGTACTTC,TRBV11-2,TRBJ2-7,TRBD1
CASSLNGGGYTF,TGTGCCAGCAGCTTAAACGGCGGTGGCTACACCTTC,TRBV11-3,TRBJ1-2,NA
CASGTSSGQVYEQYF,TGTGCTAGTGGTACCTCCTCGGGACAGGTATACGAGCAGTACTTC,TRBV12-5,TRBJ2-7,TRBD1
CASSIDRLAGGDEQFF,TGTGCCAGTAGTATAGATCGACTAGCGGGAGGGGATGAGCAGTTCTTC,TRBV19,TRBJ2-1,TRBD2
CASTGQGVQDEQYF,TGTGCCAGCACCGGACAGGGGGTTCAAGACGAGCAGTACTTC,TRBV7-8,TRBJ2-7,TRBD1
CATLPGDSATIYF,TGTGCCACCCTACCCGGGGATTCGGCCACCATATATTTT,TRBV6-5,TRBJ1-3,NA
CASNPGGVAYNEQFF,TGTGCCAGTAACCCCGGCGGGGTTGCCTACAATGAGCAGTTCTTC,TRBV19,TRBJ2-1,NA
CAWANGLGTGELFF,TGTGCCTGGGCTAATGGACTGGGCACCGGGGAGCTGTTTTTT,TRBV30,TRBJ2-2,NA
CASSLGNGYYNEQFF,TGCGCCAGCAGCCTCGGGAACGGCTACTACAATGAGCAGTTCTTC,TRBV5-1,TRBJ2-1,NA
CASSGAGLGYTF,TGTGCCAGCAGTGGTGCGGGGTTAGGCTACACCTTC,TRBV2,TRBJ1-2,NA
CASSVVGAVYEQYF,TGCGCCAGCAGCGTAGTAGGGGCGGTCTACGAGCAGTACTTC,TRBV5-1,TRBJ2-7,NA
CASSLVTEAFF,TGTGCCAGCAGCTTAGTAACTGAAGCTTTCTTT,TRBV11-2,TRBJ1-1,NA